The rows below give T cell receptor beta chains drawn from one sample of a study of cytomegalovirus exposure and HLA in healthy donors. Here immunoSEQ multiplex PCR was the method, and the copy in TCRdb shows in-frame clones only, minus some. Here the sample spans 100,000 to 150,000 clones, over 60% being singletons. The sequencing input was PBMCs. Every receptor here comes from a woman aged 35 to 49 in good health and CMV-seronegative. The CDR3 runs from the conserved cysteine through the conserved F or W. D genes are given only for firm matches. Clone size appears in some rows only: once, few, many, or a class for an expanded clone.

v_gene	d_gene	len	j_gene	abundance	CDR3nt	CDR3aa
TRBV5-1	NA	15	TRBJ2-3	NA	TGCGCCAGCAGCCCGGCCCCGGGAGGCACAGATACGCAGTATTTT	CASSPAPGGTDTQYF
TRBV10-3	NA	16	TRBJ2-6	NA	TGTGCCATCAGTGAGTCTGAGGGCTCTGGGGCCAACGTCCTGACTTTC	CAISESEGSGANVLTF
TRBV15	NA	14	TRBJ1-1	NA	TGTGCCACCAGCAGAGACAATGGGGGCCTAGAAGCTTTCTTT	CATSRDNGGLEAFF
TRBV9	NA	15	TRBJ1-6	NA	TGTGCCAGCAGCGTAGGAGCGGTGGAGAATTCACCCCTCCACTTT	CASSVGAVENSPLHF
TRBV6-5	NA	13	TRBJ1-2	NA	TGTGCCAGCAGTTACTCCGGTTCAGGCGGCTACACCTTC	CASSYSGSGGYTF
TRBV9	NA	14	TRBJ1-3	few	TGTGCCAGCAGCGGGCGACAGTGGGCAAACACCATATATTTT	CASSGRQWANTIYF
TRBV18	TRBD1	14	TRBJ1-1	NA	TGTGCCAGCTCACCCACACAGGGGGACACTGAAGCTTTCTTT	CASSPTQGDTEAFF
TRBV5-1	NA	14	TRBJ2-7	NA	TGCGCCAGCAGCTTGGCACCGAGGAGCGCGGAGCAGTACTTC	CASSLAPRSAEQYF
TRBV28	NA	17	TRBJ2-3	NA	TGTGCCAGCAGCCACCAACCGGGGAGACAGGGCACAGATACGCAGTATTTT	CASSHQPGRQGTDTQYF
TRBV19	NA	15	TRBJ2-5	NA	TGTGCCAGTAGTTCTATTCTTTCCGACCAAGAGACCCAGTACTTC	CASSSILSDQETQYF
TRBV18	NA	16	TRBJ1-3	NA	TGTGCCAGCTCACCACCCCCCCGTACAGCTGGAAACACCATATATTTT	CASSPPPRTAGNTIYF
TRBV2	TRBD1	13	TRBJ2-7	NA	TGTGCCAGCTTAGAGAACAGGGGCAACGAGCAGTACTTC	CASLENRGNEQYF
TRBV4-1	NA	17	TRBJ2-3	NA	TGCGCCAGCAGCCAAGAGTTTTCAGGGTGGGGCACAGATACGCAGTATTTT	CASSQEFSGWGTDTQYF
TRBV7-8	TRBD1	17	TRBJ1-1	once	TGTGCCAGCAGCTTTAGGCGGCTAGGGGGCGCGAACACTGAAGCTTTCTTT	CASSFRRLGGANTEAFF
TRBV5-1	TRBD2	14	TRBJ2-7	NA	TGCGCCAGCAGCTATAGCGGGAGGGGGGACGAGCAGTACTTC	CASSYSGRGDEQYF
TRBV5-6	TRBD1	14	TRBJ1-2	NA	TGTGCCAGCACCGGACAGGGAAGACTCTATGGCTACACCTTC	CASTGQGRLYGYTF
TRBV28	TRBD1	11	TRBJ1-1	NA	TGTGCCAGCAGTACCGGACAGGGAGCTTTCTTT	CASSTGQGAFF
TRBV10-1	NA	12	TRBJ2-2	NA	TGCGCCAGCAGCAAAAACACCGGGGAGCTGTTTTTT	CASSKNTGELFF
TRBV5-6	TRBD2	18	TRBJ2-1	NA	TGTGCCAGCAGCATGGGACTAGCGGGGGTATACGGTCACAATGAGCAGTTCTTC	CASSMGLAGVYGHNEQFF
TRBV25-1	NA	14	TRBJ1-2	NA	TGTGCCAGCAACGGCGGGGCCAGTGGCTATGGCTACACCTTC	CASNGGASGYGYTF
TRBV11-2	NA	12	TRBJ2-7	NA	TGTGCCAGCAGCTCCTGGACAGACGAGCAGTACTTC	CASSSWTDEQYF
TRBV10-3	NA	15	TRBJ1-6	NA	TGTGCCATCAGTGAGTCGTCCAGCTATAATTCACCCCTCCACTTT	CAISESSSYNSPLHF
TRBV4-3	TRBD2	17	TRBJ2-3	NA	TGCGCCAGCAGCCAAGAGATAGCGGGATTCAACACAGATACGCAGTATTTT	CASSQEIAGFNTDTQYF
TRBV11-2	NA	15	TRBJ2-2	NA	TGTGCCAGCAGCAGACTAGTCTTGAACACCGGGGAGCTGTTTTTT	CASSRLVLNTGELFF
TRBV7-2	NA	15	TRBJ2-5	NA	TGTGCCAGCAGTTCCCTCCGGGGGCGGGGGGAGACCCAGTACTTC	CASSSLRGRGETQYF
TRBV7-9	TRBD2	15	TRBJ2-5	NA	TGTGCCAGCAGCCTACTAGCGGGAGGAACGGGGACCCAGTACTTC	CASSLLAGGTGTQYF
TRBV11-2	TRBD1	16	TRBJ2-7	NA	TGTGCCAGCAGCTCGCTTAGGGACAGGGGAAAGAACGAGCAGTACTTC	CASSSLRDRGKNEQYF
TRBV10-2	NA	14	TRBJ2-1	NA	TGCGCCAGCAGTGAAAGACTAGGGATCGATGAGCAGTTCTTC	CASSERLGIDEQFF